This T cell receptor beta chain was identified during a study of cytomegalovirus exposure and HLA in healthy donors. Study-wide points: Across donors, presence/absence analyses took sequencing depth to be roughly uniform. In a later analysis, a missense DCLRE1C variant was linked to TCR beta V- and J-gene trimming. Upon later analysis, HLA-associated TCR beta chains proved more clonally expanded than other, equally common chains.

The PCR was carried out with 60 Vbeta primers and 13 Jbeta primers. Source study methods: A follow-up analysis tallied tens of millions of unique TCR beta chains, roughly 9.9 million shared. Assay used: immunoSEQ multiplex PCR; TCRdb lists only in-frame clones, some missing. Clone size and the V and J calls come from that table; the DNA yielded D and trimming. The sample contains roughly 180,000 clones, more than 75% of which appear only once. V lost 6 bases, J lost 8 bases, and 6 bases stayed unmatched. Germline lookup yields CDR1 MNHEY and CDR2 SVGAGI. This CDR3 contains 13 residues. With regard to this clone: The antigen remains unidentified.

The origin of this receptor is a man in his forties in good health and CMV-seronegative. The chain has TRBV6-5 and TRBJ1-4; 7 nucleotides match TRBD1. Source material: PBMCs. CDR3 region: CASRQGPREKLFF. DNA of the CDR3: TGTGCCAGCAGACAGGGGCCAAGGGAAAAACTGTTTTTT.